Shown below are 21 T cell receptor beta chains from a single sample sequenced in a study of sequential checkpoint blockade in melanoma. Noted treatment: randomized to nivolumab then ipilimumab (arm A) or the reverse (arm B). Sequencing was performed with immunoSEQ multiplex PCR; in TCRdb, only in-frame clones are kept and a portion is missing. The repertoire holds about 25,000 clones, roughly 76% seen once, with over 20% in the top ten. Sequences were derived from CD8+ T cells sorted from blood (inferred from file names), sampled from a patient given nivolumab and ipilimumab in sequence. Source of these receptors: a human donor with melanoma.

This chain joins TRBV4-1 and TRBJ2-3; possibly TRBD1 for D (6 bases). V lost 3 bases and J lost 6, with 10 bases in between. Looked up from germline, CDR1 is MGHRA and CDR2 is YSYEKL. The CDR3 has 13 residues. The CDR3 loop reads CASSHPGDDTQYF. The DNA for the CDR3 is TGCGCCAGCAGCCACCCAGGGGATGATACGCAGTATTTT.

V usage is TRBV5-1 and J usage is TRBJ1-4; possibly TRBD1 for D (5 bases). Germline CDR1 SGHRS, CDR2 YFSETQ. CDR3 length: 14 residues. The ends were cut back, 4 bases at V and 0 bases at J, with 7 bases in the middle. CDR3 protein: CASSGATTNEKLFF. The DNA for the CDR3 is TGCGCCAGCAGCGGGGCTACAACTAATGAAAAACTGTTTTTT.

This sequence joins TRBV5-4 and TRBJ2-1; 10 bases agree with TRBD2. Losses at the gene ends were 5 bases for V and 2 bases for J; bases not matched to a gene: 7. The CDR3 contains 16 residues. Germline loops: CDR1 SGHNT, CDR2 YYREEE (reference sequence). The CDR3 sequence is CASSVGLAGAYNEQFF. The DNA of the CDR3 is TGTGCCAGCAGTGTGGGGCTAGCGGGAGCCTACAATGAGCAGTTCTTC. Full variable domain (missing parts from reference TRBV5-4 and TRBJ2-1): ETGVTQSPTHLIKTRGQQVTLRCSSQSGHNTVSWYQQALGQGPQFIFQYYREEENGRGNFPPRFSGLQFPNYSSELNVNALELDDSALYLCASSVGLAGAYNEQFFGPGTRLTVL.

The CDR3 region has the DNA TGTGCCAGCAGTCCGGACAGGGGGGCCGTTGAAGCTTTCTTT. Protein: CASSPDRGAVEAFF. J is TRBJ1-1 and V is TRBV6-5; 10 positions match TRBD1. This CDR3 contains 14 residues. Trimming took 5 bases from V and 7 from J; bases not matched to a gene: 7. Germline V gene lookup returns CDR1 MNHEY and CDR2 SVGAGI.

V gene TRBV28 combines with J gene TRBJ1-1; TRBD1 matches 8 bases. V lost 6 bases, J lost 3 bases, and 3 bases stayed unmatched. There are 13 residues in the CDR3. The germline V gene encodes CDR1 MDHEN and CDR2 SYDVKM. The CDR3 DNA sequence: TGTGCCAGCAGGTCCAGGGGGCACACTGAAGCTTTCTTT. This translates into CASRSRGHTEAFF.

This chain uses TRBV19 with TRBJ2-2; D unclear. The germline V gene encodes CDR1 LNHDA and CDR2 SQIVND (reference sequence). V lost 5 bases to trimming and J lost 4 bases, with 11 bases between them. The CDR3 contains 14 residues. DNA of the CDR3: TGTGCCAGTAGTCACCCTCGCAGCACCGGGGAGCTGTTTTTT. Its translation is CASSHPRSTGELFF.

The chain recombines TRBV19 with TRBJ1-1, with unresolved D. CDR1 is LNHDA, CDR2 SQIVND, per germline (reference sequence). The CDR3 has 11 amino acids. The V and J ends lost 3 bases and 8 bases respectively, with 7 bases between them. CDR3 region: CASSMSGEAFF. DNA of the CDR3: TGTGCCAGTAGTATGTCGGGGGAAGCTTTCTTT.

By sample share, this clone is medium-sized. The gene calls are TRBV5-5 and TRBJ1-3, with 7 positions matching TRBD1. Germline lookup yields CDR1 SGHKS and CDR2 YYEKEE (reference sequence). Unmatched junction bases numbered 5, after V lost 4 bases and J lost 4 bases. The CDR3 contains 14 residues. CDR3 sequence: CASSPKDRGNTIYF. DNA for the CDR3: TGTGCCAGCAGCCCTAAGGACAGGGGAAACACCATATATTTT.

The chain recombines TRBV9 with TRBJ2-2; D uncertain. Germline CDR1 reads SGDLS; CDR2 reads YYNGEE. V was cut by 6 bases and J by 0 bases, with 12 bases left in between. This CDR3 has 15 amino acids. CDR3 residues: CASNLDGSNTGELFF. The CDR3 DNA is TGTGCCAGCAACCTAGACGGGTCGAACACCGGGGAGCTGTTTTTT.

The chain uses TRBV6-5 and TRBJ1-4; 9 bases match TRBD1. The germline V gene has CDR1 MNHEY and CDR2 SVGAGI. J lost 6 bases, V lost 7 bases, and 6 bases had no gene match. The CDR3 spans 14 residues. The CDR3 reads CASTPGQGHEKLFF. For the CDR3, the DNA is TGTGCCAGCACCCCGGGACAGGGACATGAAAAACTGTTTTTT.

The chain links TRBV5-4 to TRBJ2-7, with 12 nucleotides matching TRBD2. V shed 2 bases, J shed 6 bases, and the junction held 6 bases outside the gene matches. Germline V gene lookup returns CDR1 SGHNT and CDR2 YYREEE (reference sequence). The CDR3 is made up of 15 amino acids. CDR3 loop: CASSLPGLAGREQYF. CDR3 sequence (DNA): TGTGCCAGCAGCTTACCGGGACTAGCGGGTCGCGAGCAGTACTTC.

J is TRBJ1-4 and V is TRBV6-1; the match to TRBD1 covers 10 bases. The J segment lost 1 base and the V segment lost 5 bases, leaving 1 base of the junction unmatched. Looked up from germline, CDR1 is MNHNS and CDR2 is SASEGT. The CDR3 runs 15 residues. CDR3 sequence (DNA): TGTGCCAGCAGTTGGGACAGGGGAACTAATGAAAAACTGTTTTTT. It codes for CASSWDRGTNEKLFF.

This clone was detected only a few times. The chain has TRBV4-3 and TRBJ2-7; D is perhaps TRBD2 (5 bases). The ends were cut back, 0 bases at V and 5 bases at J, with 17 bases in the middle. CDR1 LGHNA and CDR2 YSLEER come from the germline V gene. The CDR3 length is 16 residues. CDR3 coding DNA: TGCGCCAGCAGCCAAGACTCTCGAGGGTATTTTCACGAGCAGTACTTC. This gives the protein CASSQDSRGYFHEQYF.

This sequence joins TRBV9 and TRBJ1-1; D gene ambiguous. CDR1 and CDR2 (germline): SGDLS, YYNGEE. Trimming pared 1 base from V and 4 bases from J, leaving 8 bases between. This CDR3 has 13 residues. CDR3 region: CASSVSGSTEAFF. CDR3 nucleotides: TGTGCCAGCAGCGTATCGGGGAGCACTGAAGCTTTCTTT.

V is TRBV5-5 and J is TRBJ1-1; D not resolved. V lost 2 bases and J 4 bases, leaving 9 bases between the germline ends. CDR3 length: 13 residues. Germline CDR1 reads SGHKS; CDR2 reads YYEKEE (reference sequence). The CDR3 nucleotides read TGTGCCAGCAGCTTTGGAGGGATCACTGAAGCTTTCTTT. Translated, it gives CASSFGGITEAFF.

This clone came up once. This chain uses TRBV15 with TRBJ2-7, with D unclear. The germline CDR1 and CDR2 sequences are LNHNV and YYDKDF (reference sequence). CDR3 length: 13 amino acids. The germline V and J ends were trimmed by 1 base and 4 bases, with 8 bases remaining between them. CDR3: CATSRGPGYEQYF. CDR3 DNA: TGTGCCACCAGCAGAGGGCCAGGATACGAGCAGTACTTC.

The chain recombines TRBV7-2 with TRBJ1-4; no clear D gene. The V gene's germline CDR1 is SGHTA and CDR2 FQGNSA. The CDR3 totals 13 residues. Trimming cost V 2 bases and J 14 bases, with 15 bases left between them. CDR3 in DNA: TGTGCCAGCAGCTTAAGTTTGGCATCCCCCCTGTTTTTT. Encoded protein: CASSLSLASPLFF.

The chain joins TRBV30 to TRBJ2-1; 8 bases agree with TRBD1. Germline CDR1 and CDR2: GTSNPN and SVGIG (reference sequence). The CDR3 is made up of 16 amino acids. Germline trimming cut 4 bases from V and 0 bases from J; bases unmatched to any gene: 8. For the CDR3, the DNA is TGTGCCTGGATCGGACCCAGGGGGCTCTCCTACAATGAGCAGTTCTTC. Translated: CAWIGPRGLSYNEQFF.

This clone was seen a few times. The chain carries TRBV9 and TRBJ2-1, with TRBD2 matching over 12 bases. This CDR3 is 20 amino acids long. Trimming cost V 3 bases and J 0 bases; bases outside gene matches: 13. Germline CDR1 reads SGDLS; CDR2 reads YYNGEE. The CDR3 protein is CASSASLTLAGGSSYNEQFF. CDR3 bases: TGTGCCAGCAGCGCAAGCCTGACCCTAGCGGGAGGGAGCTCCTACAATGAGCAGTTCTTC.

This clone is medium-sized in the sample. The J gene is TRBJ1-1, the V gene TRBV15; maybe TRBD1 (6 bases). V lost 0 bases and J lost 4, with 12 bases in between. The CDR3 sequence is 15 residues long. Germline assignment: CDR1 LNHNV and CDR2 YYDKDF (reference sequence). The CDR3 DNA follows: TGTGCCACCAGCAGAGAACTGGGGGCCAGCACTGAAGCTTTCTTT. This sequence encodes CATSRELGASTEAFF. The full variable domain, with the rest looked up from reference TRBV15 and TRBJ1-1, is DAMVIQNPRYQVTQFGKPVTLSCSQTLNHNVMYWYQQKSSQAPKLLFHYYDKDFNNEADTPDNFQSRRPNTSFCFLDIRSPGLGDTAMYLCATSRELGASTEAFFGQGTRLTVV.

This clone appeared a single time. The gene calls are TRBV4-3 and TRBJ2-2; possibly TRBD1 for D (6 bases). CDR3 length: 17 amino acids. V lost 0 bases and J 8 bases, leaving 19 bases between the germline ends. Germline V CDR1 and CDR2: LGHNA, YSLEER. The CDR3 DNA reads as TGCGCCAGCAGCCAAGAAGCTTTTCACAGGGAAACAGGGGAGCTGTTTTTT. This codes for CASSQEAFHRETGELFF.